The TCR beta chain under discussion was sequenced for a study of identical twins. Regarding the study as a whole: Sequences that were beta out-of-frame showed weaker excess twin sharing. Potential partial confounding of zero-insertion analyses by invariant MAIT and iNKT cells was noted.

MiXCR, applied by TCRdb to the 5' RACE reads, yields one record per CDR3 protein. The sample includes around 550,000 distinct CDR3 sequences, roughly 15% of them seen just once. The CDR3 consists of 14 residues. Germline loops: CDR1 DFQATT, CDR2 SNEGSKA (reference sequence). Trimming shortened V by 4 bases and J by 6 bases, and 18 bases separated the two germline ends. Worth noting for this clonotype: The antigen remains undetermined.

Every one of the donors was a healthy Caucasian. The sample also formed part of further work on yellow fever vaccine responses in identical twins.

V gene TRBV20-1 combines with J gene TRBJ1-2; no firm D call. The TCR originated in a woman between 18 and 30 years old in good health. What was sequenced was CD4+ T cells sorted from blood. The CDR3 loop is CSAITTFNADGYTF. In DNA form, the CDR3 reads TGCAGTGCTATCACCACTTTTAACGCGGATGGCTACACCTTC.